The 12 T cell receptor beta chains reported below all come from one sample, sequenced in a study of T cell responses to AZD1222 COVID-19 vaccine. Assay: immunoSEQ multiplex PCR; the TCRdb copy retains only in-frame clones and omits some. The data show 130,000 or so clones, approximately 91% seen once. The input for sequencing was peripheral blood, taken 28 days after the second AZD1222 dose. Receptor source: an adult who received the AZD1222 COVID-19 vaccine.

This rearrangement joins TRBV6-5 to TRBJ1-2; D remains unclear. V dropped 7 bases and J dropped 8 bases, with 17 bases sitting between them. CDR3 size: 13 residues. The germline V gene encodes CDR1 MNHEY and CDR2 SVGAGI. In nucleotides, the CDR3 is TGTGCCAGCACTCGCTTAGGCAGTTCGGGCTACACCTTC. Translating it yields CASTRLGSSGYTF.

This chain connects TRBV4-1 to TRBJ2-3; 8 nucleotides line up with TRBD2. After removal of 1 base from V and 4 bases from J, the junction contained 7 bases not matched to a gene. CDR3 length: 16 residues. CDR1 and CDR2 (germline): MGHRA, YSYEKL. CDR3: CASSQVLPGGADTQYF. The CDR3 DNA reads as TGCGCCAGCAGCCAAGTCCTCCCCGGGGGGGCAGATACGCAGTATTTT.

The CDR3 DNA sequence: TGTGCCACTCAGACAGGGATTGGTTCACCCCTCCACTTT. Protein: CATQTGIGSPLHF. V usage is TRBV11-3 and J usage is TRBJ1-6; 7 bases are shared with TRBD1. Germline V gives CDR1 SGHNT, CDR2 YENEEA. Germline trimming cut 10 bases from V and 9 bases from J; bases unmatched to any gene: 9. The CDR3 consists of 13 residues.

The CDR3 spells CASNTGPLTNSPLHF. In nucleotides, the CDR3 is TGTGCCAGCAACACCGGGCCACTGACTAATTCACCCCTCCACTTT. This chain links TRBV6-5 with TRBJ1-6; D remains unclear. Germline loops: CDR1 MNHEY, CDR2 SVGAGI. The length of the CDR3 is 15 residues. V lost 7 bases and J lost 6, with 16 bases in between.

This sequence joins TRBV18 and TRBJ2-5; 8 bases are a match to TRBD1. Germline trimming cut 4 bases from V and 5 bases from J; bases unmatched to any gene: 30. The CDR3 extends over 22 amino acids. CDR1 is KGHSH, CDR2 LQKENI, per germline. CDR3 protein: CASSQSRLAGGETSQVTETQYF. The CDR3 bases are TGTGCCAGCTCACAGTCGCGGCTAGCAGGGGGCGAAACTTCGCAAGTAACGGAGACCCAGTACTTC.

In DNA form, the CDR3 reads TGTGCCACCAAGGCCGTAGAGGGGGGGGATGAGACCCAGTACTTC. This codes for CATKAVEGGDETQYF. This rearrangement joins TRBV10-3 to TRBJ2-5; D might be TRBD2 (7 bases). Germline lookup yields CDR1 ENHRY and CDR2 SYGVKD. The CDR3 length is 15 residues. V was cut by 10 bases and J by 5 bases, with 23 bases left in between.

The chain uses TRBV19 and TRBJ1-5, with D possibly being TRBD1 (6 bases). Trimming took 3 bases from V and 0 from J, leaving 12 bases between them. Germline V gene sequence: CDR1 LNHDA, CDR2 SQIVND (reference sequence). The CDR3 has 16 amino acids. The CDR3 loop is CASSMNWDNSNQPQHF. The CDR3 bases are TGTGCCAGTAGTATGAACTGGGACAATAGCAATCAGCCCCAGCATTTT.

For the CDR3, the DNA is TGTGCTAGTGGCCGTACAGGGGGCGCCCCGAATGGCTACACCTTC. It encodes CASGRTGGAPNGYTF. This sequence joins TRBV12-5 and TRBJ1-2; TRBD1 aligns across 9 bases. The germline V gene encodes CDR1 LGHNT and CDR2 FRNRAP. Germline trimming cut 6 bases from V and 6 bases from J; bases unmatched to any gene: 11. CDR3 length equals 15 residues. The whole variable domain, remainder taken from reference TRBV12-5 and TRBJ1-2, is DARVTQTPRHKVTEMGQEVTMRCQPILGHNTVFWYRQTMMQGLELLAYFRNRAPLDDSGMPKDRFSAEMPDATLATLKIQPSEPRDSAVYFCASGRTGGAPNGYTFGSGTRLTVV.

This clone was detected once. V and J are TRBV7-8 and TRBJ2-7, with D maybe TRBD1 (6 bases). Trimming stripped 2 bases from V and 0 bases from J, with 23 bases between. From germline, CDR1 is SGHVS and CDR2 FQNEAQ. CDR3 length: 19 residues. The CDR3 loop reads CASSLNWLPGHPNSYEQYV. CDR3 DNA: TGTGCCAGCAGCTTAAATTGGTTACCGGGACACCCAAACTCCTACGAGCAGTACGTC.

This chain connects TRBV11-2 to TRBJ1-4, with 7 positions matching TRBD1. The V gene end was trimmed by 4 bases and the J gene end by 5 bases; junction bases not matched to a gene: 10. Germline CDR1 and CDR2: SGHAT and FQNNGV. The CDR3 consists of 16 residues. In nucleotides, the CDR3 is TGTGCCAGCAGCTCAGCAGCCGGGACAGCGAATGAAAAACTGTTTTTT. This encodes CASSSAAGTANEKLFF. The full variable domain, completed using reference TRBV11-2 and TRBJ1-4, is EAGVAQSPRYKIIEKRQSVAFWCNPISGHATLYWYQQILGQGPKLLIQFQNNGVVDDSQLPKDRFSAERLKGVDSTLKIQPAKLEDSAVYLCASSSAAGTANEKLFFGSGTQLSVL.

The genes are TRBV9 and TRBJ1-3; D call uncertain. The CDR3 covers 14 residues. Per the germline V gene, CDR1 is SGDLS and CDR2 is YYNGEE. V shed 0 bases and J shed 2 bases, with 6 bases lying between them. CDR3 protein: CASSVGTPGNTIYF. The CDR3 DNA sequence: TGTGCCAGCAGCGTAGGGACTCCTGGAAACACCATATATTTT.

This chain connects TRBV7-8 to TRBJ2-7; 7 bases are shared with TRBD1. There are 13 residues in the CDR3. V trimming: 2 bases; J trimming: 4 bases; junction bases outside the gene matches: 2. Per germline, CDR1 SGHVS and CDR2 FQNEAQ. CDR3 sequence reads: CASSLRQGYEQYF. The CDR3 DNA reads TGTGCCAGCAGCTTACGACAGGGATACGAGCAGTACTTC.